Listed here are 30 T cell receptor beta chains from one sample, sequenced in a study of control samples from healthy donors and cancer patients. Produced via immunoSEQ multiplex PCR; TCRdb's table is partial and in-frame only. The table includes about 80,000 clones, around 84% detected once. The specimen sequenced was PBMCs. These receptors originate from a man in his sixties with head and neck cancer.

V is TRBV7-2 and J is TRBJ1-6, with TRBD1 as a possible D gene (5 bases). V lost 1 base, J lost 1 base, and 8 bases lay in between. The CDR3 runs 16 residues. Germline lookup yields CDR1 SGHTA and CDR2 FQGNSA. The CDR3: CASSLGGASYNSPLHF. The CDR3 coding sequence is TGTGCCAGCAGCTTAGGGGGCGCATCCTATAATTCACCCCTCCACTTT.

This clone was counted between two and nine times. CDR3 sequence reads: CASSPGTGGNEQFF. The CDR3 DNA sequence: TGTGCCAGCAGCCCCGGGACAGGTGGAAATGAGCAGTTCTTC. V is TRBV3-1 (or the pseudogene TRBV3-2) and J is TRBJ2-1, with TRBD1 matching 8 bases. The CDR3 is 14 amino acids. Trimming cost V 4 bases and J 7 bases; bases outside gene matches: 6. CDR1 is LGHDT and CDR2 is YNNKEL in the germline V gene (reference sequence).

The chain couples TRBV24-1 to TRBJ2-5, with TRBD2 matching over 11 bases. This CDR3 region has 15 residues. Germline V gene lookup returns CDR1 KGHDR and CDR2 SFDVKD. Losses at the gene ends were 5 bases for V and 3 bases for J; bases not matched to a gene: 4. The CDR3 is CATSGLSGREETQYF. CDR3 sequence (DNA): TGTGCCACCAGTGGACTTAGCGGGAGGGAAGAGACCCAGTACTTC.

This chain uses TRBV5-4 with TRBJ2-3, with 7 bases aligning to TRBD1. Germline CDR1 is SGHNT and CDR2 is YYREEE (reference sequence). Trimming took 6 bases from V and 5 from J; bases not matched to a gene: 9. The CDR3 contains 14 residues. CDR3 amino acids: CASKKTGSKDTQYF. In nucleotides, the CDR3 is TGTGCCAGCAAAAAGACAGGGTCTAAAGATACGCAGTATTTT.

The chain employs TRBV4-1 and TRBJ1-2, with D possibly matching TRBD1 (5 bases). This CDR3 is 12 amino acids long. Germline CDR1 MGHRA, CDR2 YSYEKL. Trimming pared 0 bases from V and 7 bases from J, leaving 6 bases between. CDR3: CASSQEGVGYTF. CDR3 nucleotides: TGCGCCAGCAGCCAAGAAGGGGTTGGCTACACCTTC.

V gene TRBV6-5 combines with J gene TRBJ2-7, with 8 positions matching TRBD1. CDR1 and CDR2 from the germline V gene are MNHEY and SVGAGI. CDR3 length equals 16 residues. Trimming took 0 bases from V and 3 from J; bases not matched to a gene: 7. CDR3 sequence: CASSYSFTGGGYEQYF. Here the CDR3 DNA reads TGTGCCAGCAGTTACTCATTTACAGGGGGTGGCTACGAGCAGTACTTC.

J is TRBJ2-1 and V is TRBV7-9; 11 positions agree with TRBD2. The CDR3 runs 15 residues. Germline V gene sequence: CDR1 SEHNR, CDR2 FQNEAQ (reference sequence). The V and J ends lost 5 bases and 5 bases, in that order; junction bases with no gene match: 5. CDR3: CASSRGTSGHNEQFF. CDR3 DNA sequence: TGTGCCAGCAGCCGGGGGACTAGCGGCCACAATGAGCAGTTCTTC.

The chain carries TRBV2 and TRBJ1-4; 9 bases are shared with TRBD1. Per germline, CDR1 SNHLY and CDR2 FYNNEI. V lost 10 bases to trimming and J lost 7 bases; unmatched junction nucleotides: 16. CDR3 length: 16 amino acids. The CDR3 region is CATTRDRANLGEKLFF. CDR3 nucleotide sequence: TGTGCCACAACCCGGGACAGGGCGAATCTTGGTGAAAAACTGTTTTTT.

The chain recombines TRBV27 with TRBJ2-2; D is possibly TRBD1 or TRBD2 (6 bases each). Germline V gene lookup returns CDR1 MNHEY and CDR2 SMNVEV (reference sequence). The CDR3 is 21 amino acids. Trimming removed 7 bases from V and 0 bases from J, with 30 bases in between. The CDR3 region has the DNA TGTGCCAGCAATCCTAAATTGCGGGACACATTAGCGGCGGCGAACACCGGGGAGCTGTTTTTT. Protein product: CASNPKLRDTLAAANTGELFF.

This clone has only a few counts. The chain combines TRBV7-9 with TRBJ1-5, with D tentatively TRBD1 (5 bases). Germline CDR1 and CDR2: SEHNR and FQNEAQ (reference sequence). The CDR3 runs 13 residues. The ends were cut back, 5 bases at V and 3 bases at J, with 8 bases in the middle. CDR3 sequence: CASSTRDNQPQHF. For the CDR3, the DNA is TGTGCCAGCAGCACCAGGGACAATCAGCCCCAGCATTTT.

This clone appeared a single time. The gene calls are TRBV28 and TRBJ2-2, with D tentatively TRBD2 (6 bases). The CDR3 runs 20 residues. The V gene lost 4 bases and the J gene lost 2 bases, with 26 bases spanning the gap. Germline V gives CDR1 MDHEN, CDR2 SYDVKM. In DNA, the CDR3 is TGTGCCAGCAGTTCCTCCGGACTTGGGATATCGCGGGGTAACACCGGGGAGCTGTTTTTT. It specifies CASSSSGLGISRGNTGELFF.

This clone was seen a few times. This chain links TRBV12-3 or TRBV12-4 with TRBJ1-2; D might be TRBD1 (5 bases). The CDR3 runs 13 residues. The ends were cut back, 5 bases at V and 7 bases at J, with 14 bases in the middle. Here the CDR3 reads CASSTLGVSGYTF. In nucleotides, the CDR3 is TGTGCCAGCAGTACCCTAGGGGTTTCTGGCTACACCTTC.

The chain is built from TRBV19 and TRBJ1-5, with TRBD1 as a possible D gene (5 bases). CDR3 length equals 13 residues. CDR1 and CDR2 (germline): LNHDA, SQIVND (reference sequence). V lost 4 bases and J 4 bases, leaving 8 bases between the germline ends. CDR3: CASSTTVNQPQHF. The DNA for the CDR3 is TGTGCCAGTAGTACGACAGTTAATCAGCCCCAGCATTTT.

V usage is TRBV7-2 and J usage is TRBJ2-5; D is possibly TRBD1 or TRBD2 (5 bases each). CDR3 length: 13 amino acids. Germline V CDR1 and CDR2: SGHTA, FQGNSA. The V end lost 7 bases, the J end lost 2 bases, and 11 bases lay between the germline ends. CDR3 in DNA: TGTGCCAGCACCCGGGACCCACAAGAGACCCAGTACTTC. Translation: CASTRDPQETQYF. Drawing the rest from reference TRBV7-2 and TRBJ2-5, the complete variable domain is GAGVSQSPSNKVTEKGKDVELRCDPISGHTALYWYRQSLGQGLEFLIYFQGNSAPDKSGLPSDRFSAERTGGSVSTLTIQRTQQEDSAVYLCASTRDPQETQYFGPGTRLLVL.

This chain joins TRBV2 and TRBJ2-7; D might be TRBD2 (6 bases). CDR1 and CDR2 (germline): SNHLY, FYNNEI. Trimming removed 7 bases from V and 6 bases from J, with 13 bases in between. The CDR3 is 12 amino acids. This chain's CDR3 is CASKERAAEQYF. DNA for the CDR3: TGTGCCAGCAAAGAGCGGGCAGCCGAGCAGTACTTC.

CDR3 protein: CAWHSGTYEQYF. Written as DNA, the CDR3 is TGTGCCTGGCACAGTGGCACCTACGAGCAGTACTTC. This rearrangement joins TRBV30 to TRBJ2-7; D unclear. In germline, CDR1 is GTSNPN, CDR2 SVGIG (reference sequence). The CDR3 has 12 residues. V was clipped by 5 bases and J by 2 bases, with 10 bases between them.

The chain links TRBV10-3 to TRBJ1-5; unclear D gene. The length of the CDR3 is 15 residues. Germline V gene lookup returns CDR1 ENHRY and CDR2 SYGVKD. The V and J ends lost 4 bases and 4 bases respectively, with 14 bases between them. In nucleotides, the CDR3 is TGTGCCATCAGTGGGAGGGTGGGTGAGAATCAGCCCCAGCATTTT. This translates into CAISGRVGENQPQHF.

The V gene is TRBV27, the J gene TRBJ1-2; TRBD1 agrees at 7 bases. The CDR3 runs 12 residues. CDR1 and CDR2 from the germline V gene are MNHEY and SMNVEV (reference sequence). J was trimmed by 6 bases and V by 6 bases; bases with no gene match: 4. The CDR3 sequence: CASRRTGDGYTF. DNA for the CDR3: TGTGCCAGCAGGAGGACAGGCGATGGCTACACCTTC.

In its sample, this clone was seen once. This chain links TRBV5-1 with TRBJ1-3; unclear D gene. The CDR3 is 15 residues long. V lost 1 base, J lost 0 bases, and 8 bases lay in between. Germline V gives CDR1 SGHRS, CDR2 YFSETQ. CDR3 residues: CASSLRPSSGNTIYF. Here the CDR3 DNA reads TGCGCCAGCAGCTTGAGGCCGAGCTCTGGAAACACCATATATTTT.

V gene TRBV18 combines with J gene TRBJ2-7; 7 nucleotides line up with TRBD1. The germline CDR1 and CDR2 sequences are KGHSH and LQKENI. After removal of 3 bases from V and 9 bases from J, the junction contained 8 bases not matched to a gene. The CDR3 spans 13 residues. DNA for the CDR3: TGTGCCAGCTCACCCGGGACAGCCTGGGGGCAGTACTTC. It encodes CASSPGTAWGQYF.

Only one count was recorded for this clone. V gene TRBV18 combines with J gene TRBJ2-2; D may be TRBD2 (5 bases). V lost 3 bases, J lost 7 bases, and 6 bases lay in between. The CDR3 consists of 12 residues. CDR1 is KGHSH and CDR2 is LQKENI in the germline V gene. The CDR3 coding sequence is TGTGCCAGCTCACCTCGGGACGGGGAGCTGTTTTTT. Protein: CASSPRDGELFF.

This clone was counted between two and nine times. This chain joins TRBV5-5 and TRBJ2-7; D is ambiguous. The CDR3 length is 14 residues. CDR1 SGHKS and CDR2 YYEKEE come from the germline V gene (reference sequence). The V gene lost 0 bases and the J gene lost 0 bases, with 7 bases spanning the gap. DNA for the CDR3: TGTGCCAGCAGCTTGGTAGGCCGCTCCTACGAGCAGTACTTC. It translates to CASSLVGRSYEQYF. Complete variable domain (other parts from reference TRBV5-5 and TRBJ2-7): DAGVTQSPTHLIKTRGQQVTLRCSPISGHKSVSWYQQVLGQGPQFIFQYYEKEERGRGNFPDRFSARQFPNYSSELNVNALLLGDSALYLCASSLVGRSYEQYFGPGTRLTVT.

The chain carries TRBV19 and TRBJ2-5, with TRBD1 matching over 7 bases. V was pared by 6 bases and J by 7 bases, with 11 bases of the junction left unmatched. Germline V lookup: CDR1 LNHDA, CDR2 SQIVND (reference sequence). The CDR3 has 14 residues. Here the CDR3 DNA reads TGTGCCAGTAGCCAGGACAGGACCTCAGGGACCCAGTACTTC. Translation: CASSQDRTSGTQYF.

The V and J genes are TRBV14 and TRBJ2-2; D is uncertain. Germline CDR1 SGHDN, CDR2 FVKESK. CDR3 length equals 17 residues. Trimming stripped 0 bases from V and 5 bases from J, with 16 bases between. The CDR3 is CASSQDLAWQPTGELFF. CDR3 bases: TGTGCCAGCAGCCAAGATTTAGCATGGCAGCCTACCGGGGAGCTGTTTTTT. The whole variable domain, remainder taken from reference TRBV14 and TRBJ2-2, is EAGVTQFPSHSVIEKGQTVTLRCDPISGHDNLYWYRRVMGKEIKFLLHFVKESKQDESGMPNNRFLAERTGGTYSTLKVQPAELEDSGVYFCASSQDLAWQPTGELFFGEGSRLTVL.

V usage is TRBV24-1 and J usage is TRBJ2-2; D ambiguous. The CDR3 has 13 amino acids. Per germline, CDR1 KGHDR and CDR2 SFDVKD. The ends were cut back, 3 bases at V and 6 bases at J, with 7 bases in the middle. CDR3 coding DNA: TGTGCCACCAGTGATATGGGGTCCGGGGAGCTGTTTTTT. Translating gives CATSDMGSGELFF.

V is TRBV2 and J is TRBJ1-5; 8 positions agree with TRBD1. The V gene's germline CDR1 is SNHLY and CDR2 FYNNEI. V trimming: 4 bases; J trimming: 5 bases; junction bases outside the gene matches: 16. CDR3 length: 18 residues. For the CDR3, the DNA is TGTGCCAGCAGTGGACGTCAGGGGGCGGTTGGAATTTATCAGCCCCAGCATTTT. It translates to CASSGRQGAVGIYQPQHF.

The CDR3 coding sequence is TGCGCCAGCAGCCGGGTATCGGACAGGGTGGGAGAGACCCAGTACTTC. This codes for CASSRVSDRVGETQYF. This chain links TRBV4-1 with TRBJ2-5; 8 positions match TRBD1. J was trimmed by 4 bases and V by 4 bases; bases with no gene match: 11. Germline V gene lookup returns CDR1 MGHRA and CDR2 YSYEKL. The CDR3 has 16 residues.

The chain is built from TRBV27 and TRBJ2-1; the D is unclear. Germline V gene data show CDR1 as MNHEY and CDR2 as SMNVEV (reference sequence). This CDR3 has 16 residues. V dropped 4 bases and J dropped 0 bases, with 13 bases sitting between them. The CDR3 DNA follows: TGTGCCAGCAGTTCCCCGACCCTGAGCTCCTACAATGAGCAGTTCTTC. As protein: CASSSPTLSSYNEQFF.

This clone was counted once. V and J are TRBV11-2 and TRBJ2-7, with TRBD1 identical over 9 bases. CDR3 length: 13 residues. Unmatched junction bases numbered 6, after V lost 9 bases and J lost 3 bases. Germline-derived CDR1 and CDR2 are SGHAT and FQNNGV. CDR3: CASRGTGNYEQYF. The CDR3 nucleotides read TGTGCCAGTAGAGGGACAGGGAACTACGAGCAGTACTTC.

V and J are TRBV9 and TRBJ2-5, with 8 bases lining up with TRBD2. Trimming removed 0 bases from V and 5 bases from J; junction bases left unmatched: 3. Germline loops: CDR1 SGDLS, CDR2 YYNGEE. The CDR3 runs to 14 residues. This chain's CDR3 is CASSVAGGPETQYF. CDR3 DNA: TGTGCCAGCAGCGTAGCGGGAGGGCCTGAGACCCAGTACTTC.